This is a list of T cell receptor beta chains from one sample in a study of control samples from healthy donors and cancer patients. Only in-frame clones appear in the TCRdb table, and some are missing; sequencing was by immunoSEQ multiplex PCR. The table shows 130,000 to 150,000 clones, with roughly 94% occurring only once. The sequenced sample was PBMCs. The source is a man aged 60 to 69 with colorectal cancer. The CDR3 runs from the conserved cysteine through the conserved F or W. The order of the fields is D gene, clone size, J gene, V gene, CDR3 DNA, CDR3 protein. D genes are given only for firm matches. Clone size is shown for a subset of rows, as once, few, many or a class of expanded clone.

>.|.|TRBJ1-2|TRBV12-2
TGTGCAAGTCGCCGGTCCCGGGACAGGGTTGACCCTTATGGCTACACCTTC
CASRRSRDRVDPYGYTF
>.|.|TRBJ2-5|TRBV11-2
TGTGCCAGCAGCTCGGGGTTGGAGACCCAGTACTTC
CASSSGLETQYF
>.|once|TRBJ2-6|TRBV7-2
TGTGCCAGCAGCTTAGGGGGGCCAGGGGCCAACGTCCTGACTTTC
CASSLGGPGANVLTF
>TRBD1|.|TRBJ1-1|TRBV19
TGTGCCAGTAGTATAGGGGACAGTGAAGCTTTCTTT
CASSIGDSEAFF
>.|.|TRBJ1-3|TRBV7-2
TGTGCCAGCAGCTTAGTTGGTCCTTCCGGAAACACCATATATTTT
CASSLVGPSGNTIYF
>.|.|TRBJ2-6|TRBV6-6
TGTGCCAGCAGTTCCGGACACTCTGGGGCCAACGTCCTGACTTTC
CASSSGHSGANVLTF
>TRBD1|.|TRBJ1-1|TRBV5-6
TGTGCCAGCAGCCCGTACTCCGGGACAGGGGGGTACACTGAAGCTTTCTTT
CASSPYSGTGGYTEAFF
>.|once|TRBJ1-2|TRBV12-3/TRBV12-4
TGTGCCAGCAGTTTCATGGGGGGAGAGGGCTACACCTTC
CASSFMGGEGYTF
>TRBD1|.|TRBJ2-3|TRBV7-9
TGTGCCAGCAGCCACCGTGAGGGGGCCGATACGCAGTATTTT
CASSHREGADTQYF
>.|.|TRBJ1-5|TRBV5-5
TGTGCCAGCAGCTCCAATAGCAATCAGCCCCAGCATTTT
CASSSNSNQPQHF
>.|.|TRBJ1-2|TRBV19
TGTGCCAGTAGTATCTTGCAGGGGAACTATGGCTACACCTTC
CASSILQGNYGYTF
>.|.|TRBJ2-5|TRBV10-1
TGCGCCAGCAGTGAGTCGGTCGGGGGCCAAGAGACCCAGTACTTC
CASSESVGGQETQYF
>.|.|TRBJ1-2|TRBV7-2
TGTGCCAGCAGCTACGGGGGGCCTTACTATGGCTACACCTTC
CASSYGGPYYGYTF
>.|few|TRBJ2-5|TRBV18
TGTGCCAGCTCACCACTTAGCGCGGAGACCCAGTACTTC
CASSPLSAETQYF
>TRBD1|.|TRBJ2-7|TRBV29-1
TGCAGCGTTGAAGATGCGGGACAGGGAACCTACGAGCAGTACTTC
CSVEDAGQGTYEQYF
>TRBD2|.|TRBJ2-7|TRBV9
TGTGCCAGCAGCGTCGGACTAGCGGGGGAATACGAGCAGTACTTC
CASSVGLAGEYEQYF
>.|.|TRBJ1-1|TRBV12-3/TRBV12-4
TGTGCCAGCAGCGCCACCGGAAACACTGAAGCTTTCTTT
CASSATGNTEAFF
>TRBD1|.|TRBJ1-2|TRBV5-4
TGTGCCAGCAGCGTTGACAGGGGGCCGTATGGCTACACCTTC
CASSVDRGPYGYTF
>.|.|TRBJ2-7|TRBV6-5
TGTGCCAGCAGCCGGACAGTCCTCTCCTACGAGCAGTACTTC
CASSRTVLSYEQYF
>.|.|TRBJ1-2|TRBV4-1
TGCGCCAGCAGCCAGATTACACAGAACTATGGCTACACCTTC
CASSQITQNYGYTF
>TRBD2|.|TRBJ2-1|TRBV5-1
TGCGCCAGCAGACAGGGACTAGCGGGGGGCAATGAGCAGTTCTTC
CASRQGLAGGNEQFF
>.|.|TRBJ2-7|TRBV27
TGTGCCAGCAGACCGGGACACGGGCGACTCCACGAGCAGTACTTC
CASRPGHGRLHEQYF
>TRBD2|.|TRBJ2-1|TRBV6-5
TGTGCCAGCAGTTACTCGATAGCGGGGGGACATGAGCAGTTCTTC
CASSYSIAGGHEQFF
>.|.|TRBJ1-4|TRBV6-5
TGTGCCAGCAGTTCCGAGAGCAGGGTTAGTGAAAAACTGTTTTTT
CASSSESRVSEKLFF
>TRBD1|.|TRBJ1-2|TRBV7-8
TGTGCCAGCAGCCTAGCGGACAGGGCAGGTGGCTACACCTTC
CASSLADRAGGYTF
>.|.|TRBJ2-7|TRBV12-3/TRBV12-4
TGTGCCAGCAGTTTACGACAGTACTACGAGCAGTACTTC
CASSLRQYYEQYF
>.|.|TRBJ1-3|TRBV3-1/TRBV3-2
TGTGCCAGCAGCCAAGATCTACGGCAGGCCAACTCTGGAAACACCATATATTTT
CASSQDLRQANSGNTIYF
>.|.|TRBJ2-7|TRBV7-9
TGTGCCAGCACCCAACATGGACGGTACGAGCAGTACTTC
CASTQHGRYEQYF
>.|.|TRBJ1-1|TRBV4-1
TGCGCCAGCAGCCAAGGATGGGGGAAGTACACTGAAGCTTTCTTT
CASSQGWGKYTEAFF
>TRBD1|.|TRBJ2-5|TRBV6-2/TRBV6-3
TGTGCCAGCAGTTATAGAAGGGGGCGAGTGGCAGAGACCCAGTACTTC
CASSYRRGRVAETQYF
>.|.|TRBJ1-1|TRBV7-9
TGTGCCAGCAACCGACGGGCGAACACTGAAGCTTTCTTT
CASNRRANTEAFF
>.|once|TRBJ2-1|TRBV5-1
TGCGCCAGCAGCGTGGACGGCAATGAGCAGTTCTTC
CASSVDGNEQFF
>TRBD1|.|TRBJ2-7|TRBV5-6
TGTGCCAGCAGCTATTGGAAGCGGGACAGGGTGTACGAGCAGTACTTC
CASSYWKRDRVYEQYF
>TRBD1|.|TRBJ1-5|TRBV6-5
TGTGCCAGCAGTCAATCGGGACAGTTCAATCAGCCCCAGCATTTT
CASSQSGQFNQPQHF
>.|.|TRBJ1-1|TRBV30
TGTGCCTGGAGTGGGGATGCACCCGCGCTGGCAGGCGCTTTCTTT
CAWSGDAPALAGAFF
>.|.|TRBJ1-2|TRBV2
TGTGCCAGCAGTGGACCTTCGACGGGCTTTGGCTACACCTTC
CASSGPSTGFGYTF
>.|.|TRBJ1-2|TRBV25-1
TGTGCCAGCAGTGGAAATCCTGTACCGAATGGCTACACCTTC
CASSGNPVPNGYTF
>.|.|TRBJ2-7|TRBV6-5
TGTGCCAGCAGTTACTCGATGGCAGGGTCTTTCTACGAGCAGTACTTC
CASSYSMAGSFYEQYF
>TRBD2|.|TRBJ2-5|TRBV6-2/TRBV6-3
TGTGCCAGCAGTTACGAATTAGCGGGGGGACTCGAAGAGACCCAGTACTTC
CASSYELAGGLEETQYF
>.|.|TRBJ1-3|TRBV2
TGTGCCAGTCACCGGGCCGCCTCTGGAAACACCATATATTTT
CASHRAASGNTIYF
>.|.|TRBJ1-1|TRBV29-1
TGCAGCGTTTTTGGCGGAGGGGCGAACACTGAAGCTTTCTTT
CSVFGGGANTEAFF
>.|.|TRBJ1-1|TRBV12-3/TRBV12-4
TGTGCCAGCAGTCAGGAGTCGGACACTGAAGCTTTCTTT
CASSQESDTEAFF
>TRBD1|once|TRBJ1-2|TRBV24-1
TGTGCCACCAGTGATGGGACAGGGATTGGCTACACCTTC
CATSDGTGIGYTF
>.|.|TRBJ2-3|TRBV14
TGTGCCAGCAGCCAAGAACAGGACACAGATACGCAGTATTTT
CASSQEQDTDTQYF
>.|.|TRBJ1-4|TRBV19
TGTGCCAGTAGTATAGCCCCACCGCAGGGTTACATTGAAAAACTGTTTTTT
CASSIAPPQGYIEKLFF
>.|.|TRBJ2-3|TRBV9
TGTGCCAGCAGCGATAAAAGGAATACGCAGTATTTT
CASSDKRNTQYF
>.|.|TRBJ2-2|TRBV24-1
TGTGCCACCAGTGTTTCGGGGGCCGGGGAGCTGTTTTTT
CATSVSGAGELFF
>.|.|TRBJ1-1|TRBV5-1
TGCGCCAGCAGCTTGGCAGGGGTTGGGGCCACTGAAGCTTTCTTT
CASSLAGVGATEAFF
>.|.|TRBJ1-1|TRBV6-5
TGTGCCAGCAGTTACTCGTTGCGGGGGCCTGAAGCTTTCTTT
CASSYSLRGPEAFF
>.|.|TRBJ2-3|TRBV11-3
TGTGCCAGCAGCTTAGGGGACGGGGGCAGCACAGATACGCAGTATTTT
CASSLGDGGSTDTQYF
>.|.|TRBJ2-7|TRBV6-5
TGTGCCAGCAGGGGGGACATTTACGAGCAGTACTTC
CASRGDIYEQYF
>.|.|TRBJ2-5|TRBV5-4
TGTGCCAGCAGCTTGGACTCACTCCGGGAGACCCAGTACTTC
CASSLDSLRETQYF
>.|once|TRBJ1-5|TRBV5-6
TGTGCCAGCAGCCCCTATGGACAGTACAATCAGCCCCAGCATTTT
CASSPYGQYNQPQHF
>TRBD1|.|TRBJ2-7|TRBV30
TGTGCCTGGAGTACACTCGGACAGGGGGCGAGCGAGCAGTACTTC
CAWSTLGQGASEQYF
>TRBD1|.|TRBJ2-1|TRBV5-1
TGCGCCAGCAGCCTCGGACAGGGGGGCTACAATGAGCAGTTCTTC
CASSLGQGGYNEQFF
>.|.|TRBJ2-6|TRBV30
TGTGCCTGGATCTCGATGGTATCTGGGGCCAACGTCCTGACTTTC
CAWISMVSGANVLTF
>TRBD1|few|TRBJ2-7|TRBV2
TGTGCCAGCAGTGCCCTGGGCCCCGGGACAGAACACGAGCAGTACTTC
CASSALGPGTEHEQYF
>TRBD1|.|TRBJ1-1|TRBV28
TGTGCCAGCAGTTTATCACCTGCCAGGGGGAATGGAGCTTTCTTT
CASSLSPARGNGAFF